This note documents a single T cell receptor beta chain sequence. Additional DNA sequences in this sample encode the identical CDR3. Adult Caucasians living in Nashville, Tennessee made up all of the donors. This CDR3 spans 13 amino acids. Germline V gene lookup returns CDR1 SGHDT and CDR2 YYEEEE. The V and J ends lost 4 bases and 1 base respectively, with 8 bases between them. In the original processing: Junction-only sequences produced by ImmunoSEQ had no quality scores, so filtering differed. The method was immunoSEQ multiplex PCR; TCRdb's version includes in-frame clones alone and lacks a portion of them. The V and J calls and the clone size are those of that table, but D and trimming were determined from the DNA. The sample lists millions of clones, 95% occurring once. These data come from a study of shared clonotypes between healthy human individuals.

The rearrangement joins TRBV5-6 to TRBJ1-1; D perhaps matches TRBD1 (5 bases). The specimen sequenced was naive CD4+ T cells sorted from blood. The subset denotes: CD45RA+ positively selected. The sequence was collected from a man between 18 and 35 years old in good health. In nucleotides, the CDR3 is TGTGCCAGCAGCCTGGGACGGAACACTGAAGCTTTCTTT. This sequence encodes CASSLGRNTEAFF.